This T cell receptor beta chain appears in the sequencing data of a study of identical twins. Study-wide points: Monozygotic twins shared more out-of-frame TCR alpha than recombination models predicted. Cross-sectional statistics, not tracking of the same donors, supported the conclusions.

This CDR3 is 19 amino acids long. Germline V gene sequence: CDR1 MNHEY, CDR2 SVGEGT. The V and J ends lost 0 bases and 2 bases, in that order; junction bases with no gene match: 13. Comments on this clonotype: What it recognizes is unknown.

One entry per CDR3 protein, called by TCRdb with MiXCR from the 5' RACE reads. The table lists about 690,000 distinct CDR3 sequences, 21% of them singletons. This same sample was also taken into another study, of T cells expressing NK-cell markers. That study reports: For roughly 6 donors, the dominant NKG2C+ clonotypes made up roughly 1.0-7.0% of their CD8+ T cells.

This receptor was identified in a woman under 30 in good health. The V gene is TRBV6-2 or TRBV6-3, the J gene TRBJ2-1; 7 nucleotides align to TRBD1. The sequencing sample was made of PBMCs. CDR3 sequence reads: CASSYSRDRTPRAYNEQFF. The CDR3 DNA reads TGTGCCAGCAGTTACTCTCGGGACAGAACACCCAGGGCCTACAATGAGCAGTTCTTC.